This T cell receptor beta chain was identified during a study of neurological immune-mediated disorders. 5'RACE generated cDNA with 10-nucleotide random UMIs. One entry per CDR3 protein results from TCRdb running MiXCR on the 5' RACE reads. This table has tens of thousands of distinct CDR3 sequences, 10% appearing once. The V gene lost 4 bases and the J gene lost 1 base, with 11 bases spanning the gap. CDR3 length: 14 residues. CDR1 is SGHRS, CDR2 YFSETQ, per germline. This clonotype was observed many times. Where libraries were unsorted, they were derived from 2 million PBMCs stored at -80 degrees C. The sample was PBMCs. The sequence was obtained from a man in his forties in good health. This rearrangement joins TRBV5-1 to TRBJ1-1, with a possible D match to TRBD1 (6 bases). CDR3 amino acids: CASSSQGGNTEAFF. The CDR3 nucleotides are TGCGCCAGCAGCAGCCAAGGGGGGAACACTGAAGCTTTCTTT.